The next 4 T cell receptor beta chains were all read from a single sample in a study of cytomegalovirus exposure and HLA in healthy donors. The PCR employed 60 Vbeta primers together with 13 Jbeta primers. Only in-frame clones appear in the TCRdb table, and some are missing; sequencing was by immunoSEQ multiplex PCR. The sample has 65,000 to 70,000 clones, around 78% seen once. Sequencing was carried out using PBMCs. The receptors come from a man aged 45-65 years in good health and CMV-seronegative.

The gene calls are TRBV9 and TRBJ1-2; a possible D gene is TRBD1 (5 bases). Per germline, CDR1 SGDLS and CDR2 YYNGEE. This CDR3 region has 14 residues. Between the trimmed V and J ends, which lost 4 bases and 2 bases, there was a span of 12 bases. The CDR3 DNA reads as TGTGCCAGCAGCCCATTGGGGCAGAACTATGGCTACACCTTC. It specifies CASSPLGQNYGYTF.

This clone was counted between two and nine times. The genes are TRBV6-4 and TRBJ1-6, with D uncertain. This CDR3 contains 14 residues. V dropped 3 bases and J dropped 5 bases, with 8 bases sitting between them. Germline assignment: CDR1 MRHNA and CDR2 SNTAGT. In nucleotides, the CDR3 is TGTGCCAGCAGTGAGGAGCTAAATAATTCACCCCTCCACTTT. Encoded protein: CASSEELNNSPLHF.

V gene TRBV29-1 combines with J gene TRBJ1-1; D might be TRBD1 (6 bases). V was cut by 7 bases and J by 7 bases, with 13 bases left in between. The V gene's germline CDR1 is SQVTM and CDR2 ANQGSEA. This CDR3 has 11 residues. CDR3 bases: TGCAGCGGAGACAGGAAAAATGAAGCTTTCTTT. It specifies CSGDRKNEAFF.

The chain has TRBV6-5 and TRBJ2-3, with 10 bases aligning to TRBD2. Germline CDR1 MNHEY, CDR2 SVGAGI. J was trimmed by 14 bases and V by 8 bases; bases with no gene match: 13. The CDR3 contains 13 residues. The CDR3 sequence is CASGPPGTSVLYF. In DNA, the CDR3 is TGTGCCAGCGGTCCACCCGGGACTAGCGTTCTGTATTTT.